The text below deals with one T cell receptor beta chain. This clonotype showed up just a few times. There is no known antigen for this receptor. No base quality information exists; no much larger clone differs at one position. Per the germline V gene, SNHLY is the CDR1 and FYNNEI is the CDR2. V is cut by 0 bases and J by 8 bases, and the space between the germline ends is 11 bases. From the cysteine through the phenylalanine, the CDR3 covers 14 amino acids. The read is trimmed to its CDR3 DNA, 42 bases read in frame from base 1. The library relied on multiplex PCR. The instrument given in TCRdb is Illumina HiSeq 4000. CDR3 regions were amplified by Arm-PCR with iRepertoire HTBI primers to construct TCR beta libraries. Gel purification was performed on PCR products prior to sequencing. As for the original processing: Gene usage analysis of CDR3 amino acid clonotypes used the roughly 62 TRBV and more than 13 TRBJ segments found across samples. COPE and FqMerger were used to merge the filtered high-quality paired reads into contigs. BLAST was used to align contigs to IMGT TRBV, TRBD and TRBJ reference genes, and CDR3 was defined according to IMGT. Highly expanded clones were defined as clonotypes with a frequency above 0.1%. Shannon entropy was used to measure repertoire diversity, and the Gini coefficient was used to measure V-J evenness. Public clonotypes were defined as clonotypes shared by more than one individual. TCRdb trimmed the raw reads at Q25, called clones with MiXCR and kept productive beta chains. Rows with a matching CDR3 protein are joined into one entry that keeps the most common DNA and genes. For this entry, the V and J calls and clone size follow TCRdb and not the study's own pipeline. This sample gives about 470,000 distinct CDR3 sequences in total; less than 25% of them show up just once. 7% to 10% of the sample is in the top ten clones.

This sample is part of a study of regulatory T cells in long-lasting Graves disease (dated by TCRdb to the early 2020s). Notes on the research overall: Persistent Graves' disease was defined as persistently positive TSH receptor autoantibodies together with antithyroid drug treatment for over 5 years. Persistent Graves' disease patients were compared with newly diagnosed Graves' disease patients by peripheral blood TCR sequencing and RNA sequencing. The study was conducted in China and was registered as a clinical trial. TCR sequencing covered about 13 persistent and approximately 20 newly diagnosed Graves' disease patients, 33 samples in total. Antithyroid drugs had been taken for about 10.3 years on average by persistent Graves' disease patients in the clinical cohort. What the authors observed across the whole study: Compared with newly diagnosed patients, persistent Graves' disease patients had lower TCR Shannon entropy and fewer highly expanded clones, which suggests clonal expansion. Because the primary lesion, thyroid tissue, could not be accessed, the study looked at peripheral blood alone. Preferential use of TRBV28, TRBJ1-2 and TRBJ2-5 was observed in persistent disease, whereas TRBV20-1 and TRBJ2-1 were favored in newly diagnosed disease. More public clonotypes were shared among persistent patients (over 2,500) than among newly diagnosed patients (966). Sequencing and analysis were restricted to the TCR beta chain. The authors noted that the small sample size was a limitation that may lower accuracy.

The time point label, as the study defines it: persistent/refractory GD, antithyroid drugs over 5 years with positive TRAb. For both TCR sequencing and RNA sequencing, RNA was extracted from PBMCs in TRIzol. The diagnosis of Graves' disease was made according to American Thyroid Association guidelines. Patients for the study were recruited at an endocrinology department in Xi'an, China. Each patient gave 7 to 9.5 milliliters of peripheral blood, collected in an EDTA anticoagulant tube. Ficoll Paque Plus density gradient separation was used to isolate PBMCs, and no further T cell sorting was done. An Agilent 2100 Bioanalyzer and agarose gel were used to assess RNA quality, and a NanoDrop 2000 was used to measure RNA concentration.

This receptor was taken from a female donor with Graves disease. Sequencing used peripheral blood mononuclear cells (PBMCs), obtained when the disease was refractory, from a patient treated with antithyroid drugs. The chain is made from TRBV2 and TRBJ1-5; no D gene call is confident. The DNA is TGTGCCAGCAGTGAAGCGCTTTTTCCGGAGCCCCAGCATTTT. Translated, it reads CASSEALFPEPQHF.